This T cell receptor (beta chain) appears in the sequencing data of a study of T cells in Graves' hyperthyroidism and ophthalmopathy. General study findings and limits: The model forecast ophthalmopathy, anticipating it by a median approximately 7 months before onset. Most clonotypes expanded in the thyroid (above 0.001) were also present in blood.

Researchers amplified the TCR beta CDR3 regions from RNA transcripts. HTBI primers were employed in a first-round RT-PCR of the TCR CDR3. TCRdb fed the multiplex PCR reads into MiXCR, producing one record per CDR3 protein. The sample holds about 380,000 distinct CDR3 sequences, around a sixth seen once. This clonotype showed up just a few times. The antigen is not known. A Clinical Activity Score of at least 3, a NOSPECS grade of at least 4 and a duration under 3 months were recorded in the ophthalmopathy patients. Diagnostic decisions used clinical symptoms, serum thyroxine and TRAb, thyroid ultrasound and orbital computed tomography. CDR3 length: 12 residues. The V end lost 8 bases, the J end lost 10 bases, and 17 bases lay between the germline ends. Germline V gene lookup returns CDR1 MNHNS and CDR2 SASEGT.

The TCR sequence derives from a man between 18 and 35 years old with Graves' ophthalmopathy. Sequencing used blood. The rearrangement links TRBV6-1 to TRBJ1-1, with D hard to call. CDR3 sequence reads: CASGAYPSVAFF. CDR3 sequence (DNA): TGTGCCAGCGGAGCTTACCCGTCGGTAGCTTTCTTT.